This entry concerns a single TCR beta chain. The CDR3 totals 17 residues. After removal of 1 base from V and 0 bases from J, the junction contained 6 bases not matched to a gene. Germline assignment: CDR1 LGHNT and CDR2 FRNRAP. This entry belongs to a study of T cells after yellow fever vaccination. Via MiXCR, TCRdb re-called the 5' RACE reads, giving one row per CDR3 protein. Counted here are around 180,000 distinct CDR3 sequences, approximately 6.2% occurring once; the ten biggest clones make up approximately 3%. Sample: CD4+ T cells sorted from PBMCs, taken on the day of the first yellow fever vaccination. This sequence was found in a man aged 18 to 35 who received the YFV17D yellow fever vaccine. The chain recombines TRBV12-5 with TRBJ1-5; 7 nucleotides match TRBD1. This CDR3 reads CASGLGSGTDSNQPQHF. Written as DNA, the CDR3 is TGTGCTAGTGGTTTGGGATCCGGGACAGATAGCAATCAGCCCCAGCATTTT. Full variable domain (missing parts from reference TRBV12-5 and TRBJ1-5): DARVTQTPRHKVTEMGQEVTMRCQPILGHNTVFWYRQTMMQGLELLAYFRNRAPLDDSGMPKDRFSAEMPDATLATLKIQPSEPRDSAVYFCASGLGSGTDSNQPQHFGDGTRLSIL.